This T cell receptor (beta chain) was documented in a study of T cell responses to AZD1222 COVID-19 vaccine. Study-level points and caveats: White British ancestry dominated among donors, who included more females, and clonal diversity was possibly underestimated.

In regard to this clone: Its target is unknown.

The CDR3 runs 13 residues. The ends were cut back, 6 bases at V and 0 bases at J, with 6 bases in the middle. Germline values: CDR1 MNHEY, CDR2 SMNVEV (reference sequence). Repertoires were generated with immunoSEQ multiplex PCR, while TCRdb's copy carries only in-frame clones and drops some. Altogether about 75,000 clones are present, about 87% being singletons, with the ten largest covering 10%. The starting material was peripheral blood, obtained 28 days after the second dose of the MenACWY control vaccine. The J gene is TRBJ1-3, the V gene TRBV27; no clear D. This TCR was sampled from an adult who received the MenACWY meningococcal vaccine as a control. CDR3 in amino acids: CASRRGSGNTIYF. Written as DNA, the CDR3 is TGTGCCAGCAGAAGAGGCTCTGGAAACACCATATATTTT.